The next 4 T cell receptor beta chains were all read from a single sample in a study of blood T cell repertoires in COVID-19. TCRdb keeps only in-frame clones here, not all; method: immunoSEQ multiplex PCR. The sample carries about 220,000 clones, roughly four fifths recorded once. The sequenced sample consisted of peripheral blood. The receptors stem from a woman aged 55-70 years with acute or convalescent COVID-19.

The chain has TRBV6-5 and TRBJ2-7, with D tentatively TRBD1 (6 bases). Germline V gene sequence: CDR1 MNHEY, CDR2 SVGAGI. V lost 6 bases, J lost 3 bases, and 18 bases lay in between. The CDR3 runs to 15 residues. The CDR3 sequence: CASRTVATGNYEQYF. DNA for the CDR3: TGTGCCAGCAGGACGGTCGCGACAGGAAACTACGAGCAGTACTTC.

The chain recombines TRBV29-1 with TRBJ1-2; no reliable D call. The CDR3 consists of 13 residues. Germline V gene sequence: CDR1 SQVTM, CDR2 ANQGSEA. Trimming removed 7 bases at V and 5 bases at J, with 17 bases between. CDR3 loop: CSADTKLTYGYTF. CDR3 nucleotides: TGCAGCGCTGACACCAAGCTAACTTATGGCTACACCTTC. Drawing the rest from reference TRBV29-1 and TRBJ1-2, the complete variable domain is SAVISQKPSRDICQRGTSLTIQCQVDSQVTMMFWYRQQPGQSLTLIATANQGSEATYESGFVIDKFPISRPNLTFSTLTVSNMSPEDSSIYLCSADTKLTYGYTFGSGTRLTVV.

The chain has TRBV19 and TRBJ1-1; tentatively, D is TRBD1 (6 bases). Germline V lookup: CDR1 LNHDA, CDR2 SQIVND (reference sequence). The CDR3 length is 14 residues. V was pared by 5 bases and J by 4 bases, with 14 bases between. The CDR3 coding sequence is TGTGCCAGTAGTCCGGACAGATCAGGCACTGAAGCTTTCTTT. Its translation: CASSPDRSGTEAFF. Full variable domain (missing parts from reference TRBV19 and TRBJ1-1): DGGITQSPKYLFRKEGQNVTLSCEQNLNHDAMYWYRQDPGQGLRLIYYSQIVNDFQKGDIAEGYSVSREKKESFPLTVTSAQKNPTAFYLCASSPDRSGTEAFFGQGTRLTVV.

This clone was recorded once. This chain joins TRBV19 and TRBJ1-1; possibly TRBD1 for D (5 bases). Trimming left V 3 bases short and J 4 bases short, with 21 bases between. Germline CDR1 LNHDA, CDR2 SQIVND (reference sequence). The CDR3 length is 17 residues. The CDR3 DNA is TGTGCCAGTAGTATTGGTTTGGGAAGGGGAAGGAGCACTGAAGCTTTCTTT. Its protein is CASSIGLGRGRSTEAFF.